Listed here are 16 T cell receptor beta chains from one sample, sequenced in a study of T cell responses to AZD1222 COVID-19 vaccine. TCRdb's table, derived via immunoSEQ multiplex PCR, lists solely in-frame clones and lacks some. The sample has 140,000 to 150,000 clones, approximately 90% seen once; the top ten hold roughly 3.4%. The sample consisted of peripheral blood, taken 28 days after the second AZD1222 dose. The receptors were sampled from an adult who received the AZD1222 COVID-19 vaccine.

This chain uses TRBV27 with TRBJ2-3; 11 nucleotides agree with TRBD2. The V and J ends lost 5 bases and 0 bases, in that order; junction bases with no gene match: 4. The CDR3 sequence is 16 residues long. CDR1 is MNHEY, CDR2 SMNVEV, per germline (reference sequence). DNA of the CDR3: TGTGCCAGCAGTCCCGCTAGCGGGAGGAGCACAGATACGCAGTATTTT. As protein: CASSPASGRSTDTQYF.

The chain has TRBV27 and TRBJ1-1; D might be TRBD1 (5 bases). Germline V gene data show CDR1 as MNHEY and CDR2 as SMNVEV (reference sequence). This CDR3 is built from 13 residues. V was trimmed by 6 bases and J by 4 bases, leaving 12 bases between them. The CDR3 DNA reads TGTGCCAGCAGGTCCGGCAGGGCCACTGAAGCTTTCTTT. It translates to CASRSGRATEAFF.

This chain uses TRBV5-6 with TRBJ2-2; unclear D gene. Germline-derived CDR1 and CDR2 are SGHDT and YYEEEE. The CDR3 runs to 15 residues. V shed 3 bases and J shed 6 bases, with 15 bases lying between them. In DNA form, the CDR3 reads TGTGCCAGCAGCTCCAGAGGCGTGGGTGCCGGGGAGCTGTTTTTT. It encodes CASSSRGVGAGELFF. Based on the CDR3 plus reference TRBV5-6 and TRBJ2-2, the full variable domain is DAGVTQSPTHLIKTRGQQVTLRCSPKSGHDTVSWYQQALGQGPQFIFQYYEEEERQRGNFPDRFSGHQFPNYSSELNVNALLLGDSALYLCASSSRGVGAGELFFGEGSRLTVL.

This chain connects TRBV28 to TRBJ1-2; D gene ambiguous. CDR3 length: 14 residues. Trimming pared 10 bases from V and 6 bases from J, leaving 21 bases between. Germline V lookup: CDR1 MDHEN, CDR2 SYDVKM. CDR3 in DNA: TGTGCCACTACGTCCCCGCAGGTCGTTGATGGCTACACCTTC. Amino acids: CATTSPQVVDGYTF.

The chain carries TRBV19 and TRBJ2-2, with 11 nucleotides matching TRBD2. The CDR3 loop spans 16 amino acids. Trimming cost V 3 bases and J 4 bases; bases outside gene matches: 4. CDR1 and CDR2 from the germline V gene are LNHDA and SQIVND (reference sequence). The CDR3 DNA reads TGTGCCAGTAGTATGGTTAGCGGGAGGGGCACCGGGGAGCTGTTTTTT. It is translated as CASSMVSGRGTGELFF.

The CDR3 DNA reads as TGTGCCAGCAGCCTCGGACCACGCTCACCCCTCCACTTT. Translated: CASSLGPRSPLHF. The chain has TRBV27 and TRBJ1-6, with D unresolved. The V and J ends lost 6 bases and 10 bases respectively, with 13 bases between them. The length of the CDR3 is 13 residues. Germline assignment: CDR1 MNHEY and CDR2 SMNVEV (reference sequence).

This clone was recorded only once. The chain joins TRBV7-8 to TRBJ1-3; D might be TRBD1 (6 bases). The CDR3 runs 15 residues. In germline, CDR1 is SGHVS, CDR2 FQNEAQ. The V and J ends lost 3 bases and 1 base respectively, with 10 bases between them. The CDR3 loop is CASSLRGASGNTIYF. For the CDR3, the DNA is TGTGCCAGCAGCTTGAGGGGGGCATCTGGAAACACCATATATTTT.

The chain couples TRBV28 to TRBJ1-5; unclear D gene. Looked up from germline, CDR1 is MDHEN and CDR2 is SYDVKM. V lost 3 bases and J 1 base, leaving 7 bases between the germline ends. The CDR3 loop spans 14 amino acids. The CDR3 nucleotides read TGTGCCAGCAGTTTGTGGGGAAGCAATCAGCCCCAGCATTTT. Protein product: CASSLWGSNQPQHF.

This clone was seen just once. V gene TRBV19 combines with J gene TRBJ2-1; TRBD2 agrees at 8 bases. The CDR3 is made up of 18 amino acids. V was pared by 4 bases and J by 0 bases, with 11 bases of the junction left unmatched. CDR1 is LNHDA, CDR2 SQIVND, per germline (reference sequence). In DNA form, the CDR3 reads TGTGCCAGTAGTACCGGGACTAGGGCTAGCTTCTCCTACAATGAGCAGTTCTTC. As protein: CASSTGTRASFSYNEQFF.

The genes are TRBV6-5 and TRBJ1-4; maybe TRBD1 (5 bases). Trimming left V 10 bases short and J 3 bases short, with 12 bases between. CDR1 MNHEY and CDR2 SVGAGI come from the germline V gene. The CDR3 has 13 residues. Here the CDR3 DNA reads TGTGCCACGGGGACGGACCCTAATGAAAAACTGTTTTTT. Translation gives CATGTDPNEKLFF.

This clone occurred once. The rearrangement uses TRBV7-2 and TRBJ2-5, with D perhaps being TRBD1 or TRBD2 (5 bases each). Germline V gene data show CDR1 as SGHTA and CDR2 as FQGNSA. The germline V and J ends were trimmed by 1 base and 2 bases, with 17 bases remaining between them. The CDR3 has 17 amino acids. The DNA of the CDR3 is TGTGCCAGCAGCTTAGGTTTTCGGGGCAGCACACAAGAGACCCAGTACTTC. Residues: CASSLGFRGSTQETQYF.

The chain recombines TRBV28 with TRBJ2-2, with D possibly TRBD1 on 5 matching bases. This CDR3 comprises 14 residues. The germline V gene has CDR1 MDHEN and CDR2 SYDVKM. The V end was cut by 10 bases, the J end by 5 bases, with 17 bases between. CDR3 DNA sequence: TGTGCCACCCGGGCAGGGTTTAGGACCGGGGAGCTGTTTTTT. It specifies CATRAGFRTGELFF.

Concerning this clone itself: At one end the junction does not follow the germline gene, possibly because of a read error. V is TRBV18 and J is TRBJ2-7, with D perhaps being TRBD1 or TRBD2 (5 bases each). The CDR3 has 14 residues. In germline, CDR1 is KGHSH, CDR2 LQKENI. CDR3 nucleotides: TGTGCCAGCACACCGGAGGACATCACCTACGAGCAGTACTTC. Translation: CASTPEDITYEQYF.

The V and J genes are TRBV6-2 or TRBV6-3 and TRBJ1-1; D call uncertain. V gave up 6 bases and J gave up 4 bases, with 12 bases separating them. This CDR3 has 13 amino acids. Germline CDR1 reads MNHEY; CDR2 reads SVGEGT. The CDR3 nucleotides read TGTGCCAGCAGCGGCCCGGCGCTCACTGAAGCTTTCTTT. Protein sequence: CASSGPALTEAFF.

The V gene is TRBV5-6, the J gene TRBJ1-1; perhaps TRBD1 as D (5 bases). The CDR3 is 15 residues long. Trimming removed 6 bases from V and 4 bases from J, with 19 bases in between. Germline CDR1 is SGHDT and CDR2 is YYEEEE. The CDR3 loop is CASMAGRARATEAFF. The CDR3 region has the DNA TGTGCCAGCATGGCAGGGAGGGCCCGGGCCACTGAAGCTTTCTTT.

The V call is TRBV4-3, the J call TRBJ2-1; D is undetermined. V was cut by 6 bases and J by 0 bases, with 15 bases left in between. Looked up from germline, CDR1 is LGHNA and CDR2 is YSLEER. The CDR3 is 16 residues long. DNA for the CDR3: TGCGCCAGCAGTTCTTTAAACACAAACTCCTACAATGAGCAGTTCTTC. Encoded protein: CASSSLNTNSYNEQFF.